A single sample gave rise to the 19 T cell receptor beta chains below, sequenced in a study of cytomegalovirus exposure and HLA in healthy donors. The method was immunoSEQ multiplex PCR; TCRdb's version includes in-frame clones alone and lacks a portion of them. The sample consists of more than 95,000 clones, 75% to 90% of them appearing once. The source material was PBMCs. All receptors come from a woman under 30 in good health and CMV-seronegative.

V gene TRBV5-4 combines with J gene TRBJ2-2, with a possible D match to TRBD2 (6 bases). The germline gives CDR1 SGHNT, CDR2 YYREEE (reference sequence). The germline V and J ends were trimmed by 1 base and 4 bases, with 11 bases remaining between them. The CDR3 loop spans 15 amino acids. In DNA, the CDR3 is TGTGCCAGCAGCTTGTACGGAGGGAGCACCGGGGAGCTGTTTTTT. It translates to CASSLYGGSTGELFF.

This clone has only a few counts. The chain is built from TRBV27 and TRBJ1-4; no definite D call. From germline, CDR1 is MNHEY and CDR2 SMNVEV (reference sequence). V lost 2 bases, J lost 7 bases, and 8 bases lay in between. The CDR3 runs 13 residues. CDR3 sequence reads: CASSLSLAEKLFF. CDR3 DNA sequence: TGTGCCAGCAGTTTAAGTTTGGCTGAAAAACTGTTTTTT.

The genes are TRBV28 and TRBJ2-2; the D is unclear. CDR1 and CDR2 (germline): MDHEN, SYDVKM. V lost 1 base and J lost 5, with 11 bases in between. CDR3 size: 15 residues. DNA for the CDR3: TGTGCCAGCAGTTTATCTGGGTCGGGTACCGGGGAGCTGTTTTTT. Its protein product is CASSLSGSGTGELFF.

In this sample, this clone turned up a few times. V is TRBV14 and J is TRBJ1-2; 7 bases match TRBD1. Germline values: CDR1 SGHDN, CDR2 FVKESK. V was pared by 3 bases and J by 5 bases, with 0 bases of the junction left unmatched. CDR3 size: 12 residues. The CDR3 loop is CASSQGQYGYTF. The CDR3 nucleotides read TGTGCCAGCAGCCAGGGACAGTATGGCTACACCTTC.

The chain joins TRBV7-9 to TRBJ1-1, with D maybe TRBD1 (6 bases). Germline values: CDR1 SEHNR, CDR2 FQNEAQ (reference sequence). Trimming left V 5 bases short and J 8 bases short, with 15 bases between. The CDR3 runs 13 residues. CDR3 sequence reads: CASSVEYRAEAFF. The CDR3 region has the DNA TGTGCCAGCAGCGTGGAGTACAGGGCCGAAGCTTTCTTT.

With regard to this clone: The junction departs from germline at one end; a sequencing error may be responsible. This chain joins TRBV29-1 and TRBJ2-2, with D perhaps TRBD1 (6 bases). CDR1 SQVTM and CDR2 ANQGSEA come from the germline V gene. The CDR3 loop spans 14 amino acids. CDR3 nucleotides: TGCAGCGTCGAAGTAAGGACAGTTACCGGGGAGCTGTTTTTT. Protein product: CSVEVRTVTGELFF.

Concerning this clone itself: Other DNA variants within this sample encode the same CDR3. V gene TRBV28 combines with J gene TRBJ2-1; tentatively, D is TRBD1 (5 bases). V dropped 3 bases and J dropped 5 bases, with 5 bases sitting between them. The germline CDR1 and CDR2 sequences are MDHEN and SYDVKM. CDR3 length: 12 amino acids. This CDR3 is CASSLTDNEQFF. Written as DNA, the CDR3 is TGTGCCAGCAGTTTGACAGACAATGAGCAGTTCTTC.

The V call is TRBV6-5, the J call TRBJ1-2; D is ambiguous. This CDR3 has 14 amino acids. Germline loops: CDR1 MNHEY, CDR2 SVGAGI. The ends were cut back, 0 bases at V and 4 bases at J, with 9 bases in the middle. The CDR3 is CASSYSGRPYGYTF. CDR3 sequence (DNA): TGTGCCAGCAGTTACTCGGGCCGTCCCTATGGCTACACCTTC.

The chain employs TRBV27 and TRBJ2-7, with 9 bases fitting TRBD1. V lost 7 bases, J lost 3 bases, and 19 bases stayed unmatched. CDR3 size: 18 residues. Germline V gives CDR1 MNHEY, CDR2 SMNVEV (reference sequence). Here the CDR3 reads CASILKNTGGLTLYEQYV. CDR3 nucleotide sequence: TGTGCCAGCATCCTGAAAAATACAGGGGGCCTAACCCTCTACGAGCAGTACGTC.

V usage is TRBV7-9 and J usage is TRBJ2-7; TRBD1 agrees at 7 bases. Germline assignment: CDR1 SEHNR and CDR2 FQNEAQ (reference sequence). This CDR3 has 13 amino acids. J lost 0 bases, V lost 10 bases, and 6 bases had no gene match. CDR3 region: CAIQQGSSYEQYF. The CDR3 nucleotides read TGTGCCATCCAACAGGGGAGCTCCTACGAGCAGTACTTC. The full variable domain, its missing parts supplied by reference TRBV7-9 and TRBJ2-7, is DTGVSQNPRHKITKRGQNVTFRCDPISEHNRLYWYRQTLGQGPEFLTYFQNEAQLEKSRLLSDRFSAERPKGSFSTLEIQRTEQGDSAMYLCAIQQGSSYEQYFGPGTRLTVT.

This chain connects TRBV5-6 to TRBJ2-3, with D tentatively TRBD1 (6 bases). Germline CDR1 SGHDT, CDR2 YYEEEE. Trimming shortened V by 8 bases and J by 5 bases, and 12 bases separated the two germline ends. This CDR3 region has 12 residues. Here the CDR3 reads CASTQGQDTQYF. The CDR3 coding sequence is TGTGCCAGTACACAGGGACAAGATACGCAGTATTTT.

The CDR3 loop reads CASSDSTYRGYTF. The DNA for the CDR3 is TGCGCCAGCAGCGACTCGACGTATAGGGGCTACACCTTC. The J gene is TRBJ1-2, the V gene TRBV4-3; D remains ambiguous. Germline V gene data show CDR1 as LGHNA and CDR2 as YSLEER. The CDR3 is 13 residues long. V dropped 5 bases and J dropped 8 bases, with 15 bases sitting between them.

The V gene is TRBV25-1, the J gene TRBJ1-3, with 7 bases aligning to TRBD1. V gave up 6 bases and J gave up 0 bases; unmatched junction bases: 8. CDR1 and CDR2 (germline): MGHDK, SYGVNS. The CDR3 contains 16 residues. For the CDR3, the DNA is TGTGCCAGCAGGAGGAATACAGGGGTCTCTGGAAACACCATATATTTT. Protein product: CASRRNTGVSGNTIYF.

This clone was seen only a few times. The rearrangement links TRBV11-2 to TRBJ2-7, with 9 positions matching TRBD2. This CDR3 region has 15 residues. V lost 5 bases, J lost 3 bases, and 8 bases stayed unmatched. The germline V gene encodes CDR1 SGHAT and CDR2 FQNNGV. CDR3 sequence: CASSISGTSLYEQYF. Here the CDR3 DNA reads TGTGCCAGCAGCATCTCCGGGACTAGCCTCTACGAGCAGTACTTC.

The chain recombines TRBV6-1 with TRBJ2-2; TRBD2 matches 7 bases. With 2 bases clipped from V and 4 bases from J, the junction kept 7 bases outside the gene matches. The CDR3 length is 16 residues. Germline CDR1 and CDR2: MNHNS and SASEGT. This CDR3 reads CASSEKRGSATGELFF. For the CDR3, the DNA is TGTGCCAGCAGTGAAAAGCGGGGATCGGCCACCGGGGAGCTGTTTTTT.

The rearrangement links TRBV2 to TRBJ2-2; TRBD2 agrees at 10 bases. Losses at the gene ends were 7 bases for V and 6 bases for J; bases not matched to a gene: 8. Germline-derived CDR1 and CDR2 are SNHLY and FYNNEI. This CDR3 has 15 residues. The CDR3 sequence: CASKVIAGGAGELFF. The CDR3 DNA follows: TGTGCCAGCAAGGTGATAGCGGGAGGCGCCGGGGAGCTGTTTTTT.

The chain is built from TRBV30 and TRBJ2-3; 9 bases are a match to TRBD1. Per germline, CDR1 GTSNPN and CDR2 SVGIG (reference sequence). Germline trimming cut 7 bases from V and 2 bases from J; bases unmatched to any gene: 7. This CDR3 is built from 14 residues. CDR3 DNA sequence: TGTGCCTTAACCGGGACAGGGTCCACAGATACGCAGTATTTT. It codes for CALTGTGSTDTQYF.

This chain uses TRBV7-8 with TRBJ1-1; D possibly corresponds to TRBD1 (5 bases). Trimming removed 7 bases at V and 0 bases at J, with 12 bases between. This CDR3 region has 14 residues. From germline, CDR1 is SGHVS and CDR2 FQNEAQ. The CDR3 nucleotides read TGTGCCAGCATCTTGGGGGGTATGAACACTGAAGCTTTCTTT. As protein: CASILGGMNTEAFF.

V gene TRBV6-1 combines with J gene TRBJ2-7; no definite D call. The CDR3 is made up of 14 amino acids. V lost 7 bases, J lost 6 bases, and 19 bases lay in between. The germline V gene has CDR1 MNHNS and CDR2 SASEGT. In nucleotides, the CDR3 is TGTGCCAGCAACCCTGCCAGGCCCCCCGCCGAGCAGTACTTC. Amino acid sequence: CASNPARPPAEQYF.